This T cell receptor (beta chain) was observed in a study of cytomegalovirus exposure and HLA in healthy donors. General study results and limits: HLA allele associations emerged for roughly 17,000 TCR beta sequences in a later analysis, at 0.05 false discovery rate.

As to this clone: Its antigen is not known.

The V and J ends lost 4 bases and 4 bases, in that order; junction bases with no gene match: 5. The CDR3 is 14 amino acids. CDR1 is KGHSH, CDR2 LQKENI, per germline. Amplification used 60 Vbeta primers and 13 Jbeta primers. Profiling relied on immunoSEQ multiplex PCR, and the TCRdb table lists in-frame clones only, not all of them. The table has 150,000 or so clones, roughly 80% seen once. Sequences were obtained from PBMCs. This sequence joins TRBV18 and TRBJ2-7; TRBD1 matches at 9 bases. This TCR came from a man aged 50 or older in good health and CMV-seropositive. The DNA for the CDR3 is TGTGCCAGCTCACAAGACAGGGGGAGATACGAGCAGTACTTC. Translating gives CASSQDRGRYEQYF.